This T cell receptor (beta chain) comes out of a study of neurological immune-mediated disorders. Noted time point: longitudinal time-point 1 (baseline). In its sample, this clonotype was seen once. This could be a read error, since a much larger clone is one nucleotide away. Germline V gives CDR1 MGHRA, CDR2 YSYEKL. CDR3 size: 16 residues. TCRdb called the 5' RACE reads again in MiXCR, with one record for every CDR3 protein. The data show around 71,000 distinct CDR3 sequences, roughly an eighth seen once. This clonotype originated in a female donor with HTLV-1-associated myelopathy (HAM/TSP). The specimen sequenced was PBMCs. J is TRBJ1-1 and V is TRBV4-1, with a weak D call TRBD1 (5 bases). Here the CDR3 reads CTSSQDRTGRNTEAFF. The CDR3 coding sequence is TGCACCAGCAGCCAAGATCGAACAGGTCGGAACACTGAAGCTTTCTTT.